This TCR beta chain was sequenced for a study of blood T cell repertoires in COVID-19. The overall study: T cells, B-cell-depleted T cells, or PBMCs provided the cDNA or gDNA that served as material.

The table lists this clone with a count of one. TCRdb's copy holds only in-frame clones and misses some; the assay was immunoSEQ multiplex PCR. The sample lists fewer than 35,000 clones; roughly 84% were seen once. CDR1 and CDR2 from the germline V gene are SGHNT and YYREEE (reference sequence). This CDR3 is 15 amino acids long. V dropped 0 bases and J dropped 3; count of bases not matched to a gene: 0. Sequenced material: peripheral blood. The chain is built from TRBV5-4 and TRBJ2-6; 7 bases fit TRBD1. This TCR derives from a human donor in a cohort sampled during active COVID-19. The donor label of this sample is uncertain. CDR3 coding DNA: TGTGCCAGCAGCTTGGACAGGGGTGGGGCCAACGTCCTGACTTTC. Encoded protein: CASSLDRGGANVLTF.